The sequence of this T cell receptor (beta chain) was determined in a study of blood T cell repertoires in COVID-19 (dated by TCRdb to 2019 to 2021). A note on the overall study: Samples from collaborators originated in the United States, Italy and Spain and spanned both the acute and convalescent phases of COVID-19. Where available, HLA class I and class II types were obtained from metadata supplied by the sample provider rather than from assay-based typing. The repertoires were made available in a free public database intended to serve as a resource for research on the immune response to SARS-CoV-2. The prospective study material was composed of cDNA or gDNA derived from T cells, B-cell-depleted T cells, or PBMCs. Nearly every sample came with metadata listing a de-identified subject ID, COVID-19 status, age in years and sex. The samples were drawn from two sources: the first 160 participants of the ongoing ImmuneRACE study, and 1,000 to 1,500 subjects contributed by 6 global collaborators. The dataset comprised deeply sampled blood TCRbeta repertoires from subjects exposed to, actively infected with, or recovered from COVID-19.

TCRbeta CDR3 regions were amplified from genomic DNA using the immunoSEQ Assay, a bias-controlled multiplex PCR. The authors' analysis ran thus. The number of nucleated cells in each sample was estimated by amplification of reference gene primers within the assay. Sequence reads were collapsed and filtered to measure the absolute abundance of every unique TCRbeta CDR3 rearrangement. For each sample, productive Simpson clonality was calculated by taking the square root of Simpson's diversity index across productive rearrangements. TCRdb holds this immuneACCESS table with in-frame rearrangements only. Some clones are missing; in checked studies, unresolved V genes explain under half, and the rest has no known cause. V and J calls and clone size follow that table, whereas D and trimming were derived from the DNA. The sample table shows 120,000 or so clones, and roughly 69% are seen once. The top ten constitute approximately 2.1% of the sample.

General findings and caveats noted by the study authors: The quantity of clinical and demographic metadata differed by source and by participant and was supplied without curation.

Whole blood was collected in K2EDTA tubes by collaborating institutions according to the institutions' own protocols. For TCRbeta analysis, collaborator samples were shipped as frozen whole blood, as isolated PBMCs, or as DNA extracted from either sample type. Counted from cysteine to phenylalanine, this CDR3 has 13 amino acids. CDR3 DNA only is kept here, 39 bases in frame from base 1. CDR1 and CDR2, per the germline V gene, are SNHLY and FYNNEI. At the junction V is shortened by 3 bases and J by 10 bases; bases outside the gene matches: 8. Notes on this clone: Which antigen it targets is not known. Base qualities are not at hand, and no much larger clone is one base apart.

Input material: peripheral blood. The sequence is built from TRBV2 and TRBJ1-1, with TRBD1 identical over 7 junction bases. The receptor's source is a woman aged 70-85 years with acute or convalescent COVID-19. The sequenced DNA: TGTGCCAGCAGTGAGGGGGGACAGAACGGAGCTTTCTTT. The encoded protein is CASSEGGQNGAFF. The entire variable domain, with the stretches around the CDR3 drawn from the reference TRBV2 and TRBJ1-1 proteins, is EPEVTQTPSHQVTQMGQEVILRCVPISNHLYFYWYRQILGQKVEFLVSFYNNEISEKSEIFDDQFSVERPDGSNFTLKIRSTKLEDSAMYFCASSEGGQNGAFFGQGTRLTVV.